This T cell receptor (beta chain) was sequenced for a study of cytomegalovirus exposure and HLA in healthy donors. Study details: Among the 300 to 500 donors who were genotyped, about 80% fell in the genetic ancestry cluster that is associated with self-reported Caucasian donors.

Study-level points and caveats: Per a later analysis, HLA-associated TCR beta chains showed more clonal expansion than other, equally common TCR beta chains. Later analysis identified a missense DCLRE1C variant that was linked to TCR beta V- and J-gene trimming.

The study sampled nominally healthy donors, though unrecorded immune exposures were likely. The PCR used 60 Vbeta and 13 Jbeta primers. Using immunoSEQ multiplex PCR, the repertoire was profiled, and TCRdb retains in-frame clones only, with some absent. This table has over 90,000 clones, 73% appearing once. Remarks on this clone: Its target is unknown.

Trimming removed 10 bases at V and 0 bases at J, with 13 bases between. Per the germline V gene, CDR1 is ENHRY and CDR2 is SYGVKD. This CDR3 has 14 amino acids. The chain links TRBV10-3 to TRBJ1-3; D remains unclear. The source of this sequence is a man aged 40-49 years in good health and CMV-seronegative. Source material: PBMCs. CDR3 nucleotide sequence: TGTGCCACCCAAGAGACACTCTCTGGAAACACCATATATTTT. Translated: CATQETLSGNTIYF.